Listed here are 18 T cell receptor beta chains from one sample, sequenced in a study of cytomegalovirus exposure and HLA in healthy donors. Use of 60 Vbeta and 13 Jbeta primers characterized the PCR. TCRdb keeps only in-frame clones here, not all; method: immunoSEQ multiplex PCR. The data contain approximately 190,000 clones, roughly four fifths of them singletons. Sequencing was done on a sample of PBMCs. All receptors come from a woman between 50 and 59 years old in good health and CMV-seropositive.

The rearrangement joins TRBV6-4 to TRBJ1-2, with D perhaps matching TRBD1 (6 bases). CDR1 is MRHNA and CDR2 is SNTAGT in the germline V gene. CDR3 length: 15 residues. V was pared by 6 bases and J by 4 bases, with 18 bases between. CDR3: CASSRPRSGVYGYTF. As DNA, the CDR3 is TGTGCCAGCAGCCGCCCTAGATCAGGGGTCTATGGCTACACCTTC.

This clone was found once. This chain links TRBV7-9 with TRBJ2-5; 9 bases are a match to TRBD2. The V and J ends lost 1 base and 3 bases, in that order; junction bases with no gene match: 6. From germline, CDR1 is SEHNR and CDR2 FQNEAQ (reference sequence). This CDR3 has 16 residues. The chain's CDR3 is CASSLVSGGAEETQYF. Written as DNA, the CDR3 is TGTGCCAGCAGCTTAGTTAGCGGGGGAGCTGAAGAGACCCAGTACTTC.

In its sample, this clone was seen a few times. The chain recombines TRBV28 with TRBJ2-7, with D perhaps TRBD2 (5 bases). Deletions cut 6 bases from V and 5 bases from J, with 20 bases between. The germline gives CDR1 MDHEN, CDR2 SYDVKM. The CDR3 runs to 15 residues. CDR3 DNA: TGTGCCAGCAGACACACTCCGGGAACCGGCCACGAGCAGTACTTC. Its protein product is CASRHTPGTGHEQYF. Drawing the rest from reference TRBV28 and TRBJ2-7, the complete variable domain is DVKVTQSSRYLVKRTGEKVFLECVQDMDHENMFWYRQDPGLGLRLIYFSYDVKMKEKGDIPEGYSVSREKKERFSLILESASTNQTSMYLCASRHTPGTGHEQYFGPGTRLTVT.

The rearrangement links TRBV15 to TRBJ2-5, with 13 positions matching TRBD2. Germline V gene lookup returns CDR1 LNHNV and CDR2 YYDKDF (reference sequence). The V gene end was trimmed by 4 bases and the J gene end by 5 bases; junction bases not matched to a gene: 4. The CDR3 spans 15 residues. CDR3 loop: CATSKGLAGFETQYF. CDR3 nucleotides: TGTGCCACCAGCAAGGGACTAGCGGGATTTGAGACCCAGTACTTC.

This clone was detected only a few times. The V and J genes are TRBV28 and TRBJ1-5; D is unresolved. The germline gives CDR1 MDHEN, CDR2 SYDVKM. This CDR3 is built from 15 residues. Trimming left V 3 bases short and J 4 bases short, with 13 bases between. In DNA, the CDR3 is TGTGCCAGCAGTTTGGGTGGGCCTGGGAATCAGCCCCAGCATTTT. Translating it yields CASSLGGPGNQPQHF.

The chain joins TRBV11-1 to TRBJ1-1; 7 bases are shared with TRBD1. Trimming at V came to 1 base and at J to 1 base, leaving 3 bases not matched to a gene. Germline CDR1 is SGHAT and CDR2 is FQDESV (reference sequence). The CDR3 runs 15 residues. CDR3 in DNA: TGTGCCAGCAGCTTAGTTCCAGGGGGGAACACTGAAGCTTTCTTT. It specifies CASSLVPGGNTEAFF.

The table lists this clone with a count of one. The rearrangement uses TRBV29-1 and TRBJ1-4; 9 bases agree with TRBD1. Per the germline V gene, CDR1 is SQVTM and CDR2 is ANQGSEA. The CDR3 is 13 amino acids. V shed 7 bases, J shed 8 bases, and the junction held 8 bases outside the gene matches. The CDR3 reads CSAKDRGGEKLFF. The DNA of the CDR3 is TGCAGCGCCAAGGACAGGGGAGGAGAAAAACTGTTTTTT.

This chain joins TRBV10-3 and TRBJ2-4; D ambiguous. Germline loops: CDR1 ENHRY, CDR2 SYGVKD. V was shortened by 10 bases and J by 8 bases, with 12 bases between the two germline ends. The CDR3 consists of 11 residues. CDR3 in amino acids: CATQNLDIQYF. The CDR3 bases are TGTGCCACACAGAATTTGGACATTCAGTACTTC.

The V gene is TRBV6-1, the J gene TRBJ2-7; 7 nucleotides match TRBD2. This CDR3 comprises 16 residues. V shed 1 base, J shed 2 bases, and the junction held 8 bases outside the gene matches. Per germline, CDR1 MNHNS and CDR2 SASEGT. The CDR3 region has the DNA TGTGCCAGCAGTGAAGAGGGCAGCGGGACCCCCTACGAGCAGTACTTC. Protein: CASSEEGSGTPYEQYF.

This clone was counted a few times. V is TRBV7-9 and J is TRBJ1-1; D call uncertain. V was clipped by 3 bases and J by 0 bases, with 2 bases between them. The germline gives CDR1 SEHNR, CDR2 FQNEAQ (reference sequence). CDR3 size: 12 residues. The CDR3: CASSFVNTEAFF. CDR3 sequence (DNA): TGTGCCAGCAGCTTCGTGAACACTGAAGCTTTCTTT. The full variable domain, in which reference TRBV7-9 and TRBJ1-1 provide the parts outside the CDR3, is DTGVSQNPRHKITKRGQNVTFRCDPISEHNRLYWYRQTLGQGPEFLTYFQNEAQLEKSRLLSDRFSAERPKGSFSTLEIQRTEQGDSAMYLCASSFVNTEAFFGQGTRLTVV.

The chain combines TRBV10-3 with TRBJ2-5, with 12 bases identical to TRBD2. The V and J ends lost 6 bases and 2 bases, in that order; junction bases with no gene match: 7. The CDR3 has 16 residues. The V gene's germline CDR1 is ENHRY and CDR2 SYGVKD. CDR3 nucleotides: TGTGCCATCAGCTCAACTAGCGGGGGGCCACAAGAGACCCAGTACTTC. This gives the protein CAISSTSGGPQETQYF.

The chain uses TRBV5-1 and TRBJ2-5; a possible D gene is TRBD1 (6 bases). Trimming shortened V by 3 bases and J by 1 base, and 16 bases separated the two germline ends. The germline gives CDR1 SGHRS, CDR2 YFSETQ. This CDR3 region has 16 residues. In DNA form, the CDR3 reads TGCGCCAGCAGCTGGAGGAACAGGGATTTCCAAGAGACCCAGTACTTC. Translation gives CASSWRNRDFQETQYF.

CDR3 protein: CASSAQGYNEKLFF. CDR3 nucleotide sequence: TGTGCCAGCAGTGCACAGGGGTATAATGAAAAACTGTTTTTT. The V gene is TRBV2, the J gene TRBJ1-4; 7 bases align to TRBD1. The V gene end was trimmed by 4 bases and the J gene end by 4 bases; junction bases not matched to a gene: 3. Germline V gene sequence: CDR1 SNHLY, CDR2 FYNNEI. CDR3 size: 14 residues.

The chain has TRBV18 and TRBJ1-6, with unresolved D. CDR3 size: 13 residues. Germline V gene lookup returns CDR1 KGHSH and CDR2 LQKENI. Deletions cut 2 bases from V and 7 bases from J, with 6 bases between. CDR3 coding DNA: TGTGCCAGCTCACCAGGAGAAAATTCACCCCTCCACTTT. Protein product: CASSPGENSPLHF.

This clone has a handful of counts. The chain is built from TRBV5-4 and TRBJ2-4; 8 positions agree with TRBD1. Germline V gene lookup returns CDR1 SGHNT and CDR2 YYREEE (reference sequence). The CDR3 loop spans 17 amino acids. V lost 3 bases to trimming and J lost 1 base; unmatched junction nucleotides: 9. As DNA, the CDR3 is TGTGCCAGCAGCTCAGTACCGGGACAGGTCGCCAAAAACATTCAGTACTTC. Protein product: CASSSVPGQVAKNIQYF.

This clone showed up just once. This chain links TRBV18 with TRBJ1-1, with unresolved D. Germline V gives CDR1 KGHSH, CDR2 LQKENI. The germline V and J ends were trimmed by 4 bases and 3 bases, with 6 bases remaining between them. The CDR3 is made up of 12 amino acids. The CDR3 nucleotides read TGTGCCAGCTCACTACAGTACACTGAAGCTTTCTTT. Translating it yields CASSLQYTEAFF.

V usage is TRBV7-8 and J usage is TRBJ1-4, with TRBD1 identical over 8 bases. CDR1 and CDR2 (germline): SGHVS, FQNEAQ. This CDR3 comprises 18 residues. With 1 base clipped from V and 0 bases from J, the junction kept 7 bases outside the gene matches. The CDR3 DNA is TGTGCCAGCAGCTTAGGGTCAGGGGGCACGGCAACTAATGAAAAACTGTTTTTT. As protein: CASSLGSGGTATNEKLFF.

This clone was recorded a few times. One end of the junction varies from germline; a read error may be responsible. This chain joins TRBV5-5 and TRBJ2-3, with 16 positions matching TRBD2. Germline CDR1 reads SGHKS; CDR2 reads YYEKEE (reference sequence). The CDR3 has 12 residues. CDR3 DNA: TGTGCCAGCAGCCAGGGACTAGCGGGAGGGGGTTTT. Translation: CASSQGLAGGGF.